These 17 T cell receptor beta chains were all obtained from the same sample, sequenced in a study of blood T cell repertoires in COVID-19. The method was immunoSEQ multiplex PCR; TCRdb's version includes in-frame clones alone and lacks a portion of them. This table holds about 380,000 clones, 88% found once. Sequencing was performed on PBMCs or T cells enriched from blood (not recorded which). The receptors stem from a woman under 30 who had recovered from COVID-19.

The chain couples TRBV21-1 to TRBJ1-6; the table's D call, TRBD1, was not checked against the DNA. TRBV21-1 is given as a pseudogene. The CDR3 sequence is 15 residues long. The CDR3 here is CASICGTGQNSPLHF. DNA for the CDR3: TGTGCCAGCATCTGTGGGACAGGGCAAAATTCACCCCTCCACTTT.

V gene TRBV11-2 combines with J gene TRBJ2-1, with 7 bases matching TRBD2. CDR1 SGHAT and CDR2 FQNNGV come from the germline V gene. V trimming: 5 bases; J trimming: 0 bases; junction bases outside the gene matches: 7. The CDR3 has 16 residues. The CDR3 sequence is CASSASGVSSYNEQFF. DNA for the CDR3: TGTGCCAGCAGCGCAAGCGGGGTTAGCTCCTACAATGAGCAGTTCTTC.

V is TRBV30 and J is TRBJ1-4; tentatively, D is TRBD1 (5 bases). Trimming pared 0 bases from V and 4 bases from J, leaving 15 bases between. Germline loops: CDR1 GTSNPN, CDR2 SVGIG (reference sequence). The CDR3 runs 16 residues. The CDR3 is CAWSVHNTGYNEKLFF. The CDR3, as DNA: TGTGCCTGGAGTGTACATAACACAGGCTATAATGAAAAACTGTTTTTT. Using reference TRBV30 and TRBJ1-4 for the parts outside the CDR3, the full variable domain is SQTIHQWPATLVQPVGSPLSLECTVEGTSNPNLYWYRQAAGRGLQLLFYSVGIGQISSEVPQNLSASRPQDRQFILSSKKLLLSDSGFYLCAWSVHNTGYNEKLFFGSGTQLSVL.

The CDR3 sequence: CASSKPTGSNTEAFF. CDR3 nucleotides: TGTGCCAGCAGCAAGCCGACAGGTTCTAACACTGAAGCTTTCTTT. The chain is built from TRBV5-4 and TRBJ1-1; tentatively, D is TRBD1 (6 bases). The CDR3 loop spans 15 amino acids. V was cut by 4 bases and J by 2 bases, with 15 bases left in between. In germline, CDR1 is SGHNT, CDR2 YYREEE (reference sequence).

This chain joins TRBV2 and TRBJ2-3; TRBD1 matches at 7 bases. The CDR3 length is 17 residues. V gave up 3 bases and J gave up 4 bases; unmatched junction bases: 13. Germline lookup yields CDR1 SNHLY and CDR2 FYNNEI. The CDR3 sequence: CASSELRQGSLADTQYF. In DNA, the CDR3 is TGTGCCAGCAGTGAGCTCCGACAGGGCAGTCTGGCAGATACGCAGTATTTT.

This chain links TRBV19 with TRBJ1-1; a possible D gene is TRBD1 (6 bases). The CDR3 length is 17 residues. CDR1 and CDR2 from the germline V gene are LNHDA and SQIVND (reference sequence). V lost 7 bases and J 6 bases, leaving 27 bases between the germline ends. The CDR3 reads CASTRGGGRILLSEAFF. The CDR3 region has the DNA TGTGCCAGTACCCGAGGGGGGGGGCGCATCCTACTTTCTGAAGCTTTCTTT.

The CDR3 sequence: CAWSANGLNNQPQHF. The CDR3 DNA sequence: TGTGCCTGGAGTGCCAACGGACTAAACAATCAGCCCCAGCATTTT. The V and J genes are TRBV30 and TRBJ1-5; D uncertain. The V end lost 1 base, the J end lost 3 bases, and 13 bases lay between the germline ends. From germline, CDR1 is GTSNPN and CDR2 SVGIG (reference sequence). The CDR3 consists of 15 residues.

The rearrangement joins TRBV24-1 to TRBJ2-1; possible D gene TRBD1, 5 bases. The CDR3 has 17 amino acids. V gave up 3 bases and J gave up 1 base, with 15 bases separating them. From germline, CDR1 is KGHDR and CDR2 SFDVKD. In DNA, the CDR3 is TGTGCCACCAGTGATGGCCGTAGGGGAAGGTCCTACAATGAGCAGTTCTTC. Its translation: CATSDGRRGRSYNEQFF.

The V gene is TRBV12-1, the J gene TRBJ1-1; the D call of TRBD1 is as the table states it, not checked on the DNA. TRBV12-1 is annotated as a pseudogene. The CDR3 spans 14 residues. CDR3 in amino acids: CASSFVQQNTEAFF. Written as DNA, the CDR3 is TGTGCCAGCAGCTTTGTACAGCAGAACACTGAAGCTTTCTTT.

V is TRBV19 and J is TRBJ2-7, with 9 bases identical to TRBD1. Germline lookup yields CDR1 LNHDA and CDR2 SQIVND (reference sequence). Trimming removed 1 base from V and 1 base from J; junction bases left unmatched: 5. This CDR3 has 16 amino acids. DNA for the CDR3: TGTGCCAGTAGTATAGGTCTGGACAGGGGATCCTACGAGCAGTACTTC. Encoded protein: CASSIGLDRGSYEQYF.

The rearrangement links TRBV19 to TRBJ1-2, with a weak D call TRBD1 (6 bases). The CDR3 covers 14 residues. The V end was cut by 7 bases, the J end by 4 bases, with 16 bases between. In germline, CDR1 is LNHDA, CDR2 SQIVND (reference sequence). The CDR3 coding sequence is TGTGCCAGTACTCTGGGCGGGGGCGGCTATGGCTACACCTTC. Its translation is CASTLGGGGYGYTF.

The rearrangement joins TRBV6-5 to TRBJ2-5, with D perhaps TRBD1 (6 bases). Germline V gene sequence: CDR1 MNHEY, CDR2 SVGAGI. This CDR3 has 13 residues. The V and J ends lost 9 bases and 1 base respectively, with 12 bases between them. The CDR3 coding sequence is TGTGCCAGTTCAGACAGGACCCAAGAGACCCAGTACTTC. It is translated as CASSDRTQETQYF.

This chain links TRBV15 with TRBJ2-7, with D possibly being TRBD1 (5 bases). The V gene lost 4 bases and the J gene lost 0 bases, with 13 bases spanning the gap. The CDR3 spans 15 residues. The germline V gene has CDR1 LNHNV and CDR2 YYDKDF (reference sequence). The chain's CDR3 is CATSILQASSYEQYF. The CDR3 nucleotides read TGTGCCACCAGCATTCTACAGGCCAGCTCCTACGAGCAGTACTTC.

The chain recombines TRBV4-2 with TRBJ2-1, with a weak D call TRBD1 (6 bases). V was shortened by 1 base and J by 0 bases, with 13 bases between the two germline ends. This CDR3 is built from 17 residues. Looked up from germline, CDR1 is LGHNA and CDR2 is YNFKEQ. The CDR3 reads CASSQVINRASYNEQFF. The CDR3 bases are TGTGCCAGCAGCCAAGTTATAAACAGGGCCTCCTACAATGAGCAGTTCTTC.

This chain joins TRBV9 and TRBJ1-6, with a tentative D call TRBD1 (5 bases). V was cut by 6 bases and J by 7 bases, with 11 bases left in between. Germline lookup yields CDR1 SGDLS and CDR2 YYNGEE. The CDR3 spans 13 residues. The CDR3 DNA is TGTGCCAGCAACAGGATGCCCAATTCACCCCTCCACTTT. Amino acid sequence: CASNRMPNSPLHF. The complete variable domain, with remaining parts taken from reference TRBV9 and TRBJ1-6, reads DSGVTQTPKHLITATGQRVTLRCSPRSGDLSVYWYQQSLDQGLQFLIQYYNGEERAKGNILERFSAQQFPDLHSELNLSSLELGDSALYFCASNRMPNSPLHFGNGTRLTVT.

The chain combines TRBV5-4 with TRBJ1-3, with 9 bases lining up with TRBD1. The CDR3 runs 17 residues. The J segment lost 4 bases and the V segment lost 1 base, leaving 9 bases of the junction unmatched. Germline assignment: CDR1 SGHNT and CDR2 YYREEE (reference sequence). CDR3: CASSLSQGAAVGNTIYF. The CDR3 region has the DNA TGTGCCAGCAGCTTGTCACAGGGGGCGGCGGTCGGAAACACCATATATTTT.

The gene calls are TRBV7-9 and TRBJ2-3, with D possibly matching TRBD1 (5 bases). The CDR3 spans 15 residues. Trimming left V 5 bases short and J 0 bases short, with 12 bases between. CDR1 is SEHNR and CDR2 is FQNEAQ in the germline V gene (reference sequence). The DNA for the CDR3 is TGTGCCAGCAGCCGACAGTTTGAAAGCACAGATACGCAGTATTTT. Amino acids: CASSRQFESTDTQYF.